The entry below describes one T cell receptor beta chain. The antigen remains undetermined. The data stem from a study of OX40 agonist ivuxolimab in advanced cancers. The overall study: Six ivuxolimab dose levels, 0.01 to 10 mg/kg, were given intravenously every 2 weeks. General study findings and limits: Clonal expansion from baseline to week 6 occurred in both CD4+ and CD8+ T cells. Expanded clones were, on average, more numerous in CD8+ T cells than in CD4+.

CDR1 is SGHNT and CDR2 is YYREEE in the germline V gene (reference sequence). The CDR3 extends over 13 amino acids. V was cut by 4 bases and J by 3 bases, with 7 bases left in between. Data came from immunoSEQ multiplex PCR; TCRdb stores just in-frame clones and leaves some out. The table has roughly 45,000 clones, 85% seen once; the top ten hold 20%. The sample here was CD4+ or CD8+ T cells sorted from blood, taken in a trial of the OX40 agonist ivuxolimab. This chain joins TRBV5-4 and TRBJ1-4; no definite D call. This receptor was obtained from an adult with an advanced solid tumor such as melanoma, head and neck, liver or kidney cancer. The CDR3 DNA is TGTGCCAGCAGCCCTACACCTAATGAAAAACTGTTTTTT. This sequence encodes CASSPTPNEKLFF.